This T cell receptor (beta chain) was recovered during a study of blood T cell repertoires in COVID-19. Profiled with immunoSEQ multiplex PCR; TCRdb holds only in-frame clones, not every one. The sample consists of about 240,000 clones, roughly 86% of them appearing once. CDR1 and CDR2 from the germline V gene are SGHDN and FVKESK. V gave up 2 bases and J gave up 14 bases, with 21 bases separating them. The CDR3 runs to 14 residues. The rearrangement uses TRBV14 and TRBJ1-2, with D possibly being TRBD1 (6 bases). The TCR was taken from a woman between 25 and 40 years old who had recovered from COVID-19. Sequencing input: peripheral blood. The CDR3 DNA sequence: TGTGCCAGCAGCCAAAACCCCCTAGACAGGCAAAGGACCTTC. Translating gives CASSQNPLDRQRTF.